The present entry profiles one T cell receptor (beta chain) with its context. The sample holds a few counts of this clonotype. The clone's antigen remains unknown. Base qualities are not recorded, but no much larger clone differs from it by a single base. The data derive from a study of T-cell memory formation after mild COVID-19 (dated by TCRdb to the early 2020s). Notes on the research overall: TCR sequence clusters from the two donors were found to be largely donor specific. In a couple of donors, T-cell clones that expanded and contracted after mild COVID-19 were tracked by sequencing TCRalpha and TCRbeta repertoires over time. The cohort was made up of two young adult volunteers, one female and one male, who were previously healthy.

The sequencing machine was an Illumina NovaSeq 6000. TCRalpha and TCRbeta cDNA libraries were built by 5'RACE with constant-segment primers, adding sample barcodes and unique molecular identifiers. RNA was extracted from every sample with Trizol reagent. Amplification of the libraries took two PCR steps, and the second step added a second sample barcode plus Illumina TruSeq adapters. Sequencing of the libraries was done on an Illumina NovaSeq, producing 2 x 150 bp paired-end reads. Per the source publication's procedure: Demultiplexing of reads and collapsing into UMI-guided consensus sequences were performed with migec v1.2.7. With mixcr v2.1.11, UMI consensuses were aligned to TRA and TRB V and J templates and assembled into clonotypes. A clonotype was counted as expanded or contracted only when both edgeR and NoisET called the clonotype significant, with the noise models trained on biological replicates. For edgeR calls, a false discovery rate-adjusted p below 0.01 and a log2 fold-change threshold of 1 were applied. As an exploratory analysis of dynamics, PCA with hierarchical clustering was applied to max-normalized trajectories of the 1000 most abundant clonotypes. Each responding clone was given a CD4 or CD8 phenotype based on the CD4+ and CD8+ repertoires, which had been sequenced separately. TCRdb applied fastp at Q25 and MiXCR to the public reads, then kept only in-frame beta chains. A single entry per CDR3 protein holds the most common genes and DNA from its merged rows. These V and J calls derive from TCRdb rather than the authors' analysis. The sample table contains about 45,000 distinct CDR3 sequences; only one count was recorded for 7.3% of them. The ten largest make up about 1.5% of the sample.

Spanning cysteine to phenylalanine, the CDR3 consists of 18 amino acids. The entry retains the CDR3 DNA only, 54 bases that are in frame from base 1. V is pruned by 7 bases and J by 4 bases, leaving 15 bases of the junction without a gene match. CDR1 and CDR2, per the germline V gene (reference sequence), are MNHEY and SMNVEV. Ficoll-Paque density gradient centrifugation was used to isolate PBMCs. Findings and caveats that apply to the study as a whole: The second-wave clones that peaked on day 37 were not confirmed to be SARS-CoV-2 specific. Contracting CD4+ clones were found mainly in CM and EM memory subsets, while CD8+ clones were enriched in EMRA. Only a couple of mild cases were covered in the study, and larger cohorts including severe cases with pre-infection samples were considered necessary. From day 15 to 85, contracting clones showed balanced CD4/CD8 phenotypes, whereas a second wave of clones that expanded from day 15 to 37 leaned towards CD4+. Some responding clones were found in pre-infection memory, which suggests that pre-existing cross-reactive memory T cells took part in the SARS-CoV-2 response.

The sample consisted of PBMCs or a T cell subset sorted from them (not recorded which). The clonotype comes from a man between 18 and 29 years old who had mild COVID-19 (a few samples of this study predate the infection). The sample titles of this study are shuffled in the database, so cell type and time point are left out; the donor was told from shared clones. The rearranged chain carries TRBV27 and TRBJ2-2; the junction holds 10 bases that match TRBD1. The CDR3 region reads CASTQGVTGGVGTGELFF. Here is the DNA: TGTGCCAGCACTCAAGGCGTGACAGGGGGCGTCGGCACCGGGGAGCTGTTTTTT.